The rows below give T cell receptor beta chains drawn from one sample of a study of blood T cell repertoires in COVID-19. Clones were read by immunoSEQ multiplex PCR, and TCRdb kept only the in-frame ones, dropping some. This sample has 45,000 to 65,000 clones, with more than 70% found just once. Sequenced: peripheral blood. These receptors all stem from a human donor in a cohort sampled during active COVID-19. The CDR3 runs from the conserved cysteine through the conserved F or W. The D gene is left open where the match is weak. Only some rows state a clone size, as once, few, many or a class for expanded clones.

d_call | j_call | v_call | clone_size | cdr3_nt | cdr3_aa
TRBD2 | TRBJ2-3 | TRBV5-6 | - | TGTGCCAGCAGCTTGATGTTAGCGGGGGCCCTCACAGATACGCAGTATTTT | CASSLMLAGALTDTQYF
TRBD1 | TRBJ1-5 | TRBV4-1 | few | TGCGCCAGCAGCCAAGAGGACAGGGAGAGTCAGCCCCAGCATTTT | CASSQEDRESQPQHF
- | TRBJ2-7 | TRBV19 | - | TGTGCCAGTAGAACCCACCGGGACACTCCCTACGAGCAGTACTTC | CASRTHRDTPYEQYF
TRBD1 | TRBJ1-1 | TRBV19 | - | TGTGCCAGTAGTATAGATCCTACAGGGGGCAAAGGGAACACTGAAGCTTTCTTT | CASSIDPTGGKGNTEAFF
- | TRBJ2-5 | TRBV13 | - | TGTGCCAGCAGCCTGAAGGCAGACAAGGTAGAGACCCAGTACTTC | CASSLKADKVETQYF
- | TRBJ2-2 | TRBV29-1 | - | TGCAGCGTTGAAGATCCCGGGAGCACCGGGGAGCTGTTTTTT | CSVEDPGSTGELFF
- | TRBJ2-6 | TRBV3-1/TRBV3-2 | - | TGTGCCAGCAGCCCCAGGGAAGTGGTTGGGGCCAACGTCCTGACTTTC | CASSPREVVGANVLTF
TRBD1 | TRBJ2-1 | TRBV7-2 | - | TGTGCCAGCAGCACCAGGGGGCCGTTTTACAATGAGCAGTTCTTC | CASSTRGPFYNEQFF
- | TRBJ2-2 | TRBV18 | - | TGTGCCAGCTCACCGCGAAGCGGCAAGAACACCGGGGAGCTGTTTTTT | CASSPRSGKNTGELFF
TRBD2 | TRBJ2-7 | TRBV4-3 | - | TGCGCCAGCAGCCAAGGACTAGCGGGGGGCTCCTACGAGCAGTACTTC | CASSQGLAGGSYEQYF
TRBD1 | TRBJ1-3 | TRBV5-1 | - | TGCGCCAGCAGCCGACAGGGCTCTGGAAACACCATATATTTT | CASSRQGSGNTIYF